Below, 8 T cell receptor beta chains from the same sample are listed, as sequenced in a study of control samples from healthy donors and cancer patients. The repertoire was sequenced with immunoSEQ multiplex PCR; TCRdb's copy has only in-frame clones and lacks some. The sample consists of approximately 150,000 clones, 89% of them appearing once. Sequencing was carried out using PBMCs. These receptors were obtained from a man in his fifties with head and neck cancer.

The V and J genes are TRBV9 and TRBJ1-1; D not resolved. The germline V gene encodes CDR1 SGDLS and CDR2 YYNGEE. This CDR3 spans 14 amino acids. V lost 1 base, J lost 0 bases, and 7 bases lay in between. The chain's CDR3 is CASSVNVLNTEAFF. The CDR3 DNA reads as TGTGCCAGCAGCGTAAATGTCTTGAACACTGAAGCTTTCTTT.

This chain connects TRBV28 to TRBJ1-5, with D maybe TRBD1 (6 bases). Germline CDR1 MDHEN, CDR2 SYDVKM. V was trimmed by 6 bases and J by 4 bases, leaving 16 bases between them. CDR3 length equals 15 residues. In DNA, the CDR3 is TGTGCCAGCAGGGCGACGGGGCAGGGGAATCAGCCCCAGCATTTT. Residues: CASRATGQGNQPQHF. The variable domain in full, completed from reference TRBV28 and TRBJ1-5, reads DVKVTQSSRYLVKRTGEKVFLECVQDMDHENMFWYRQDPGLGLRLIYFSYDVKMKEKGDIPEGYSVSREKKERFSLILESASTNQTSMYLCASRATGQGNQPQHFGDGTRLSIL.

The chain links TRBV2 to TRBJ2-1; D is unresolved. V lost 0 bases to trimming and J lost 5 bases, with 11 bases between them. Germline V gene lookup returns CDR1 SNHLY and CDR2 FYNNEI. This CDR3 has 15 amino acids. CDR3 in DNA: TGTGCCAGCAGTGAAGCGCAAAGTTGGGACAATGAGCAGTTCTTC. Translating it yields CASSEAQSWDNEQFF.

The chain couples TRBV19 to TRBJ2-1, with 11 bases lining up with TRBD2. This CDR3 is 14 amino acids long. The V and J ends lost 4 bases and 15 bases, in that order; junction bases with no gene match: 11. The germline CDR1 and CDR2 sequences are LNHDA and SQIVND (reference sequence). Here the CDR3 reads CASSKGLAAELLFF. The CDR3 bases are TGTGCCAGTAGTAAGGGACTAGCGGCTGAGTTACTGTTCTTC.

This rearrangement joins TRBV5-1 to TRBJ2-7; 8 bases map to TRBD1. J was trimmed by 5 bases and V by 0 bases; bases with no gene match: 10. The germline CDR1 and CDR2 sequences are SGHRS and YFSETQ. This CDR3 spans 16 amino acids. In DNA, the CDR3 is TGCGCCAGCAGCTTGGCCCCTGGACAGGGCACAAACGAGCAGTACTTC. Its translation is CASSLAPGQGTNEQYF. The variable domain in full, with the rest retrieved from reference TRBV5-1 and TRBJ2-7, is KAGVTQTPRYLIKTRGQQVTLSCSPISGHRSVSWYQQTPGQGLQFLFEYFSETQRNKGNFPGRFSGRQFSNSRSEMNVSTLELGDSALYLCASSLAPGQGTNEQYFGPGTRLTVT.

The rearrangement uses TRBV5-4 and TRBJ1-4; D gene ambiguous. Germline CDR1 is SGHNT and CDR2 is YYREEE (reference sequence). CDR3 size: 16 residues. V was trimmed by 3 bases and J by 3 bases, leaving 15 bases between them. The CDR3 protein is CASSSSLLGSNEKLFF. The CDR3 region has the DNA TGTGCCAGCAGCTCCAGCCTTCTGGGGTCTAATGAAAAACTGTTTTTT.

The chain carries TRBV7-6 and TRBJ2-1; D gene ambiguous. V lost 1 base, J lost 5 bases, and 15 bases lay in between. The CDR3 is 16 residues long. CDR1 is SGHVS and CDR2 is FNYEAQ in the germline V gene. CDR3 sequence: CASSLGLSHADNEQFF. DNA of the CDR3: TGTGCCAGCAGCTTAGGACTCAGTCATGCGGACAATGAGCAGTTCTTC.

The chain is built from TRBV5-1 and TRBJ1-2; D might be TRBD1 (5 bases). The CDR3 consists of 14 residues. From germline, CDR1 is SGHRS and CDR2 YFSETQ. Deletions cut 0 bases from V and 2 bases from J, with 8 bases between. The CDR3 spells CASSLAGMNYGYTF. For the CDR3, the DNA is TGCGCCAGCAGCTTGGCAGGGATGAACTATGGCTACACCTTC.